Listed here is a single T cell receptor beta chain. Its antigen is as yet unknown. This entry comes from a study of shared clonotypes between healthy human individuals. Overall study context: CD4 naive and memory got three plates each, CD8 naive two, CD8 memory one.

Whole-study results and caveats: Rarefaction gave evidence that sorted-subset sequencing remained incomplete despite large depth.

TCRdb keeps only in-frame clones here, not all; method: immunoSEQ multiplex PCR. The sample contains approximately 940,000 clones, more than 75% of which appear only once. The study drew its donors from healthy HIV-negative adults without recent acute infections or vaccinations. Nashville, Tennessee was home to all donors, who were Caucasian adults. The specimen was memory CD4+ T cells sorted from blood. Subset here: CD45RA-negative fraction. This receptor was identified in a man aged 18 to 30 in good health.

CDR3: CAISLSPGQGANNSPLHF. DNA for the CDR3: TGTGCCATCAGCCTGAGCCCGGGACAGGGGGCAAATAATTCACCCCTCCACTTT. The chain couples TRBV10-3 to TRBJ1-6, with 12 bases lining up with TRBD1. The CDR3 runs to 18 residues. The germline gives CDR1 ENHRY, CDR2 SYGVKD. Trimming at V came to 6 bases and at J to 5 bases, leaving 11 bases not matched to a gene.